The 14 T cell receptor beta chains below all came from one sample that was sequenced in a study of blood T cells in healthy people across ages. The authors ran a second PCR of roughly 6 to 12 cycles using a sample-barcoded 5' primer and a J-beta primer mix. Via MiXCR, TCRdb re-called the 5' RACE reads, giving one row per CDR3 protein. The profile covers hundreds of thousands of distinct CDR3 sequences, with more than 25% appearing a single time and roughly 17% taken by the ten largest. Sequencing was done on a sample of blood. These receptors were obtained from a woman older than 75 in good health.

This rearrangement joins TRBV11-2 to TRBJ2-3; D is uncertain. The CDR3 is 14 amino acids. Germline CDR1 reads SGHAT; CDR2 reads FQNNGV. V was shortened by 1 base and J by 5 bases, with 10 bases between the two germline ends. CDR3 sequence (DNA): TGTGCCAGCAGCTTAGGGACGTGGAAAGATACGCAGTATTTT. This translates into CASSLGTWKDTQYF. Combining the CDR3 with reference TRBV11-2 and TRBJ2-3 gives the whole variable domain EAGVAQSPRYKIIEKRQSVAFWCNPISGHATLYWYQQILGQGPKLLIQFQNNGVVDDSQLPKDRFSAERLKGVDSTLKIQPAKLEDSAVYLCASSLGTWKDTQYFGPGTRLTVL.

This clonotype was picked up many times. The chain carries TRBV20-1 and TRBJ2-5; weak D call: TRBD2 (6 bases). The ends were cut back, 1 base at V and 2 bases at J, with 17 bases in the middle. Germline loops: CDR1 DFQATT, CDR2 SNEGSKA (reference sequence). The length of the CDR3 is 16 residues. CDR3 region: CSARGVKRATQETQYF. In nucleotides, the CDR3 is TGCAGTGCTAGAGGAGTAAAGCGGGCGACGCAAGAGACCCAGTACTTC.

The chain employs TRBV28 and TRBJ2-4; 10 bases line up with TRBD2. Germline CDR1 reads MDHEN; CDR2 reads SYDVKM. V was clipped by 2 bases and J by 0 bases; unmatched bases: 4. The CDR3 totals 17 residues. In DNA, the CDR3 is TGTGCCAGCAGTTTACAGCGGGGGGGATTAGCCAAAAACATTCAGTACTTC. It yields the protein CASSLQRGGLAKNIQYF.

This clonotype has more than one count but fewer than ten. The J gene is TRBJ1-2, the V gene TRBV5-1; tentatively, D is TRBD1 (6 bases). The V end was cut by 2 bases, the J end by 2 bases, with 13 bases between. Per the germline V gene, CDR1 is SGHRS and CDR2 is YFSETQ. This CDR3 is built from 15 residues. Here the CDR3 DNA reads TGCGCCAGCAGCTTACAGGGTATCGGGAACTATGGCTACACCTTC. Protein sequence: CASSLQGIGNYGYTF.

At least ten counts were recorded for this clonotype. The chain joins TRBV20-1 to TRBJ2-6; 7 positions agree with TRBD1. V lost 6 bases to trimming and J lost 1 base; unmatched junction nucleotides: 9. Germline-derived CDR1 and CDR2 are DFQATT and SNEGSKA (reference sequence). The CDR3 length is 16 residues. This CDR3 is CSAPGQYSSGANVLTF. CDR3 coding DNA: TGCAGTGCCCCGGGACAGTACTCTTCTGGGGCCAACGTCCTGACTTTC.

The rearrangement uses TRBV6-2 or TRBV6-3 and TRBJ2-2, with 8 bases lining up with TRBD1. The CDR3 has 16 residues. Germline V gene data show CDR1 as MNHEY and CDR2 as SVGEGT. The V segment lost 8 bases and the J segment 5 bases; nucleotides outside the gene matches: 13. CDR3: CASGDRPTRRTGELFF. CDR3 nucleotides: TGTGCCAGCGGGGACAGGCCCACCCGAAGGACCGGGGAGCTGTTTTTT.

In this sample, this clonotype turned up many times. V and J are TRBV6-5 and TRBJ2-3, with 9 bases matching TRBD2. This CDR3 contains 17 residues. CDR1 and CDR2 (germline): MNHEY, SVGAGI. V lost 0 bases to trimming and J lost 2 bases; unmatched junction nucleotides: 6. Here the CDR3 reads CASSYSPAGGPTDTQYF. The CDR3 coding sequence is TGTGCCAGCAGTTACTCACCCGCGGGGGGGCCCACAGATACGCAGTATTTT.

With respect to this clonotype: A clone one base away is much larger, so this may be a read error. The J gene is TRBJ2-1, the V gene TRBV14; no clear D gene. CDR1 SGHDN and CDR2 FVKESK come from the germline V gene. CDR3 length: 13 amino acids. In DNA form, the CDR3 reads TGTGCCGGCAGCCCCCTCTACTACAATGAGCAGTTCTTC. Translated: CAGSPLYYNEQFF.

In this sample, this clonotype turned up many times. The chain employs TRBV6-5 and TRBJ2-7; D may be TRBD1 or TRBD2 (5 bases each). This CDR3 comprises 18 residues. Germline CDR1 MNHEY, CDR2 SVGAGI. Trimming removed 10 bases at V and 0 bases at J, with 28 bases between. This chain's CDR3 is CANVPGPCRILSSYEQYF. The CDR3 DNA sequence: TGTGCCAACGTGCCGGGACCGTGCCGGATATTGAGCTCCTACGAGCAGTACTTC.

This clonotype was counted a few times. The V call is TRBV21-1, the J call TRBJ2-6; the table assigns TRBD1, which was not confirmed against the DNA. TRBV21-1 is a listed pseudogene. The CDR3 covers 15 residues. CDR3 bases: TGTGCCAGCAGCAAATCAGGGGCTGGGGCCAACGTCCTGACTTTC. Its protein is CASSKSGAGANVLTF.

This clonotype occurred many times. CDR3 sequence: CASSYNRGQPQHF. CDR3 DNA sequence: TGTGCCAGCAGTTACAACAGGGGTCAGCCCCAGCATTTT. The chain has TRBV6-2 or TRBV6-3 and TRBJ1-5, with TRBD1 matching over 7 bases. Trimming took 2 bases from V and 6 from J; bases not matched to a gene: 1. This CDR3 comprises 13 residues. The germline V gene encodes CDR1 MNHEY and CDR2 SVGEGT.

This sequence joins TRBV12-3 or TRBV12-4 and TRBJ2-1; the match to TRBD2 covers 11 bases. With V trimmed by 1 base and J by 8 bases, 10 bases remained unmatched. The CDR3 loop spans 17 amino acids. In DNA form, the CDR3 reads TGTGCCAGCAGTTTAGAGATAGCGGGGGGGATCTTGGATGAGCAGTTCTTC. Protein sequence: CASSLEIAGGILDEQFF.

This clonotype was detected ten times or more. The chain has TRBV3-1 and TRBJ2-5, with TRBD2 matching 7 bases. The ends lost 1 base at V and 5 bases at J; junction bases unmatched: 7. CDR1 and CDR2 from the germline V gene are LGHDT and YNNKEL (reference sequence). CDR3 length equals 15 residues. CDR3 DNA: TGTGCCAGCAGCCAAGGACTAGCCGGATGGGAGACCCAGTACTTC. Residues: CASSQGLAGWETQYF.

At least ten counts were recorded for this clonotype. The chain carries TRBV20-1 and TRBJ2-1, with 11 bases matching TRBD2. Germline values: CDR1 DFQATT, CDR2 SNEGSKA (reference sequence). The J segment lost 6 bases and the V segment lost 7 bases, leaving 5 bases of the junction unmatched. The CDR3 consists of 13 residues. The CDR3, as DNA: TGCAGTGGCCTCGGGACTAGCGGCAATGAGCAGTTCTTC. Protein product: CSGLGTSGNEQFF.